This TCR beta chain is from a study of early T cells in non-severe SARS-CoV-2 infection. Study details: It was bulk RNA from unsorted whole blood that was sequenced, and the chains were unpaired.

As regards this clonotype: The antigen is undetermined.

Each single cDNA molecule received a unique molecular identifier. TCRdb analysed the 5' RACE reads with MiXCR anew, one entry per CDR3 protein. Of about 60,000 distinct CDR3 sequences in the sample, around 10% were seen once. The CDR3 covers 14 residues. The V gene's germline CDR1 is SGHTA and CDR2 FQGNSA. The V end was cut by 6 bases, the J end by 5 bases, with 14 bases between. General study points: VDJdb matching skewed toward anti-spike CD8 responses, missing private and CD4 specificities.

The chain combines TRBV7-2 with TRBJ2-1, with a tentative D call TRBD2 (6 bases). Source material: whole blood. The clonotype was recovered from an adult who was a healthcare worker with PCR-confirmed SARS-CoV-2 infection or an uninfected control (not recorded which). CDR3 amino acids: CASSPAGQNNEQFF. DNA for the CDR3: TGTGCCAGCAGTCCAGCGGGCCAGAACAATGAGCAGTTCTTC.